This TCR beta chain was identified during a study of cytomegalovirus exposure and HLA in healthy donors. Use of 60 Vbeta and 13 Jbeta primers characterized the PCR. Profiling relied on immunoSEQ multiplex PCR, and the TCRdb table lists in-frame clones only, not all of them. This table holds 150,000 to 200,000 clones, more than 65% found once. All the people who gave samples were healthy bone marrow donors. Germline CDR1 reads MNHEY; CDR2 reads SMNVEV (reference sequence). Trimming removed 9 bases from V and 7 bases from J, with 14 bases in between. This CDR3 comprises 12 residues. This chain joins TRBV27 and TRBJ2-3, with no clear D. The source material was PBMCs. The source of this sequence is a man aged 18 to 30 in good health and CMV-seropositive. CDR3 in DNA: TGTGCCAGGCCGGGTCTTTTTCATACGCAGTATTTT. Its translation: CARPGLFHTQYF.